This T cell receptor (beta chain) was sequenced during a study of technical replicates of blood from several donors. Generated by immunoSEQ multiplex PCR, the TCRdb table keeps only in-frame clones and is missing some. The sample lists about 16,000 clones, around nine tenths occurring once. Germline lookup yields CDR1 SGDLS and CDR2 YYNGEE. Unmatched junction bases numbered 7, after V lost 3 bases and J lost 2 bases. The CDR3 runs 15 residues. The sequencing sample was made of PBMCs. This clonotype was sampled from a human donor in good health. This chain joins TRBV9 and TRBJ2-5, with 7 nucleotides matching TRBD1. CDR3 protein: CASSGRGRRQETQYF. Here the CDR3 DNA reads TGTGCCAGCAGCGGTAGGGGGCGCAGGCAAGAGACCCAGTACTTC.